The sample holds a few counts of the clone carrying this T cell receptor beta chain. In the original analysis: Amplification of reference gene primers was used by the study to estimate nucleated cell counts. The assay was immunoSEQ multiplex PCR, and TCRdb's table has in-frame clones only and misses some. D and trimming come from the DNA, and the V and J calls and clone size come from that table. The sample has about 74,000 clones, 70% to 90% seen once. The data derive from a study of blood T cell repertoires in COVID-19. Whole-study context: Sources were T cells, B-cell-depleted T cells, or PBMCs; the material itself was cDNA or gDNA.

The germline V and J ends were trimmed by 4 bases and 12 bases, with 15 bases remaining between them. The CDR3 is made up of 12 amino acids. Germline V CDR1 and CDR2: SGHAT, FQNNGV. The sample was peripheral blood. The receptor comes from an older man with active or convalescent COVID-19. V is TRBV11-2 and J is TRBJ1-2; D is ambiguous. The CDR3 sequence is CASSSSGLRNTF. The CDR3 DNA is TGTGCCAGCAGCTCGTCGGGTCTCCGAAACACCTTC.